A single sample gave rise to the 8 T cell receptor beta chains below, sequenced in a study of T-cell memory formation after mild COVID-19. From the 5' RACE reads, TCRdb called clonotypes with MiXCR, one entry per CDR3 protein. The data contain 340,000 or so distinct CDR3 sequences, 10% to 15% of them seen just once; the ten biggest clones take up roughly 23%. Sequencing was performed on PBMCs or a T cell subset sorted from them (not recorded which). All receptors derive from a man between 18 and 35 years old who had mild COVID-19 (a few samples of this study predate the infection). Cell type and time point are not known.

This clonotype has a count of ten or more. J is TRBJ1-6 and V is TRBV4-3; TRBD1 is a possible D gene (6 bases). The CDR3 has 15 residues. V was shortened by 0 bases and J by 6 bases, with 9 bases between the two germline ends. Germline lookup yields CDR1 LGHNA and CDR2 YSLEER. CDR3 in DNA: TGCGCCAGCAGCCAAGACAGGGGTCGTAATTCACCCCTCCACTTT. Encoded protein: CASSQDRGRNSPLHF.

This clonotype was counted a few times. This chain joins TRBV9 and TRBJ2-3; TRBD1 is a possible D gene (6 bases). The ends were cut back, 0 bases at V and 4 bases at J, with 9 bases in the middle. The length of the CDR3 is 14 residues. Germline V gene data show CDR1 as SGDLS and CDR2 as YYNGEE. CDR3 sequence: CASSVEGEPDTQYF. In nucleotides, the CDR3 is TGTGCCAGCAGCGTAGAGGGGGAACCAGATACGCAGTATTTT.

There are a few counts of this clonotype. V usage is TRBV2 and J usage is TRBJ2-2; possible D gene TRBD2, 6 bases. The CDR3 sequence is 13 residues long. Germline V gene sequence: CDR1 SNHLY, CDR2 FYNNEI. V lost 5 bases, J lost 4 bases, and 8 bases lay in between. In DNA form, the CDR3 reads TGTGCCAGCAGTAAGGAGGGCACCGGGGAGCTGTTTTTT. Its translation: CASSKEGTGELFF.

This clonotype was detected only a few times. The chain has TRBV20-1 and TRBJ2-1; 11 nucleotides line up with TRBD2. V shed 1 base and J 7 bases; nucleotides not matched to a gene: 9. The CDR3 sequence is 16 residues long. Looked up from germline, CDR1 is DFQATT and CDR2 is SNEGSKA (reference sequence). DNA of the CDR3: TGCAGTGCTAGAGGAGGTAGCGGGGGGGCCGGGAATGAGCAGTTCTTC. As protein: CSARGGSGGAGNEQFF.

This clonotype was seen a handful of times. The chain combines TRBV6-1 with TRBJ2-7; D uncertain. This CDR3 spans 15 amino acids. Germline assignment: CDR1 MNHNS and CDR2 SASEGT. V lost 4 bases, J lost 6 bases, and 19 bases lay in between. Here the CDR3 DNA reads TGTGCCAGCAGTGTGAGTAATCAAAGGGTGGGCGAGCAGTACGTC. It codes for CASSVSNQRVGEQYV.

The rearrangement joins TRBV7-3 to TRBJ2-1; TRBD2 is a possible D gene (7 bases). Germline CDR1 reads SGHTA; CDR2 reads FQGTGA. Trimming took 0 bases from V and 8 from J, leaving 23 bases between them. The CDR3 covers 18 residues. The CDR3 loop reads CASSLTPQGSGVGYEQFF. The CDR3 DNA follows: TGTGCCAGCAGCTTAACCCCCCAGGGGAGCGGGGTAGGGTATGAGCAGTTCTTC. Full variable domain (remainder filled in from reference TRBV7-3 and TRBJ2-1): GAGVSQTPSNKVTEKGKYVELRCDPISGHTALYWYRQSLGQGPEFLIYFQGTGAADDSGLPNDRFFAVRPEGSVSTLKIQRTERGDSAVYLCASSLTPQGSGVGYEQFFGPGTRLTVL.

This clonotype was counted only a few times. This chain uses TRBV4-3 with TRBJ2-3; D tentatively reads TRBD1 or TRBD2 (5 bases each). V lost 0 bases and J lost 7, with 11 bases in between. The CDR3 extends over 14 amino acids. Germline assignment: CDR1 LGHNA and CDR2 YSLEER. CDR3 DNA: TGCGCCAGCAGCCAAGATCAGGGAGTTAATACGCAGTATTTT. Protein: CASSQDQGVNTQYF.

The chain has TRBV5-1 and TRBJ2-7, with TRBD1 matching 7 bases. Germline V gene data show CDR1 as SGHRS and CDR2 as YFSETQ. This CDR3 is built from 15 residues. V gave up 4 bases and J gave up 2 bases; unmatched junction bases: 9. CDR3 residues: CASSPRDSHPYEQYF. CDR3 in DNA: TGCGCCAGCAGCCCCCGGGACAGCCATCCCTACGAGCAGTACTTC.